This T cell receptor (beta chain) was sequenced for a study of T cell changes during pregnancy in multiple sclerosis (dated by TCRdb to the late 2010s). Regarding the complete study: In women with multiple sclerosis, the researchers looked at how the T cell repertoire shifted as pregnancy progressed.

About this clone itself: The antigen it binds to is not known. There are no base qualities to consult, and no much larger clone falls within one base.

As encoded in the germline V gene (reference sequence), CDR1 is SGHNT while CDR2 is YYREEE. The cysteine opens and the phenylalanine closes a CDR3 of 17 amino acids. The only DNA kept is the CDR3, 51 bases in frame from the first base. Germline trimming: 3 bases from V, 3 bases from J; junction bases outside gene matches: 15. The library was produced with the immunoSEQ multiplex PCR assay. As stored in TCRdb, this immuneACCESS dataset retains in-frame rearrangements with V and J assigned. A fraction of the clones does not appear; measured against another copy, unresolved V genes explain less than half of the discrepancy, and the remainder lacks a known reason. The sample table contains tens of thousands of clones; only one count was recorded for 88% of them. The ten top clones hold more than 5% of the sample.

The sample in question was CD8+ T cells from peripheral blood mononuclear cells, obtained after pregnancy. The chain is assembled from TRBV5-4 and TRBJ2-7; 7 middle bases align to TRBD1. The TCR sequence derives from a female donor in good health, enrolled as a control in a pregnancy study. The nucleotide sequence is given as TGTGCCAGCAGCTGGGGCGTGACAGGGTCTCCAAACTACGAGCAGTACTTC. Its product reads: CASSWGVTGSPNYEQYF. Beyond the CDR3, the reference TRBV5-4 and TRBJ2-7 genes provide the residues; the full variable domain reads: ETGVTQSPTHLIKTRGQQVTLRCSSQSGHNTVSWYQQALGQGPQFIFQYYREEENGRGNFPPRFSGLQFPNYSSELNVNALELDDSALYLCASSWGVTGSPNYEQYFGPGTRLTVT.